This is a list of T cell receptor beta chains from one sample in a study of T-cell memory formation after mild COVID-19. TCRdb reprocessed the 5' RACE reads with MiXCR, giving one entry per CDR3 protein. The sample holds roughly 58,000 distinct CDR3 sequences, 8% to 9.5% seen once. The material sequenced was PBMCs or a T cell subset sorted from them (not recorded which). The source of these receptors is a young man who had mild COVID-19 (a few samples of this study predate the infection). Cell type and time point are not known. The CDR3 runs from the conserved cysteine through the conserved F or W. D genes are given only for firm matches. Where a row states a size, it is once, few, many or the class of an expanded clone; other rows omit it.

V: TRBV3-1; J: TRBJ2-1; D: TRBD2; size: many; CDR3: CASTRSSGGAVEQFF; DNA: TGTGCCAGCACCCGCTCAAGCGGGGGGGCCGTTGAGCAGTTCTTC
V: TRBV18; J: TRBJ1-2; D: NA; size: NA; CDR3: CASSPTVPGAAPPYGYTF; DNA: TGTGCCAGCTCACCCACCGTCCCGGGGGCTGCCCCACCCTATGGCTACACCTTC
V: TRBV13; J: TRBJ2-7; D: TRBD2; size: few; CDR3: CATRTSGGAYEQYF; DNA: TGTGCCACCAGGACTAGCGGGGGCGCCTACGAGCAGTACTTC
V: TRBV7-9; J: TRBJ1-2; D: NA; size: NA; CDR3: CASSGEAGYGYTF; DNA: TGTGCCAGCAGCGGGGAGGCAGGCTATGGCTACACCTTC
V: TRBV29-1; J: TRBJ2-3; D: NA; size: few; CDR3: CSVDGNTQYF; DNA: TGCAGCGTTGATGGGAACACGCAGTATTTT
V: TRBV6-7; J: TRBJ2-3; D: NA; size: few; CDR3: CASSCPGLPGDTQYF; DNA: TGTGCCAGCAGTTGTCCGGGACTTCCGGGGGATACGCAGTATTTT
V: TRBV2; J: TRBJ1-6; D: NA; size: NA; CDR3: CASVNSGQINSPLHF; DNA: TGTGCCAGCGTAAACAGCGGGCAGATCAATTCACCCCTCCACTTT
V: TRBV7-2; J: TRBJ2-5; D: TRBD1; size: many; CDR3: CASSPQGQGAGETQYF; DNA: TGTGCCAGCAGCCCACAGGGACAGGGGGCAGGGGAGACCCAGTACTTC
V: TRBV7-2; J: TRBJ2-3; D: NA; size: few; CDR3: CASSLEWGPSQYF; DNA: TGTGCCAGCAGCTTAGAATGGGGGCCGTCGCAGTATTTT
V: TRBV5-1; J: TRBJ1-2; D: NA; size: few; CDR3: CASSLIDGSYGYTF; DNA: TGCGCCAGCAGCTTGATAGATGGGAGCTATGGCTACACCTTC
V: TRBV9; J: TRBJ2-1; D: NA; size: few; CDR3: CASSPAFNEQFF; DNA: TGTGCCAGCAGCCCCGCGTTCAATGAGCAGTTCTTC
V: TRBV24-1; J: TRBJ2-3; D: NA; size: few; CDR3: CATRDQADTQYF; DNA: TGTGCCACCAGGGACCAGGCAGATACGCAGTATTTT
V: TRBV12-3/TRBV12-4; J: TRBJ2-5; D: NA; size: few; CDR3: CASSRGWETQYF; DNA: TGTGCCAGCAGCCGGGGTTGGGAGACCCAGTACTTC
V: TRBV30; J: TRBJ2-5; D: TRBD1; size: NA; CDR3: CAWARQGETQYF; DNA: TGTGCCTGGGCCAGACAGGGAGAGACCCAGTACTTC
V: TRBV7-2; J: TRBJ2-3; D: TRBD2; size: few; CDR3: CASSRGGVGTDTQYF; DNA: TGTGCCAGCAGCCGCGGGGGGGTGGGCACAGATACGCAGTATTTT
V: TRBV5-1; J: TRBJ2-3; D: NA; size: medium-sized; CDR3: CASSLTDTQYF; DNA: TGCGCCAGCAGCTTGACAGATACGCAGTATTTT
V: TRBV29-1; J: TRBJ1-1; D: TRBD1; size: NA; CDR3: CSGHPGTGGPEAFF; DNA: TGCAGCGGGCACCCCGGGACAGGGGGCCCTGAAGCTTTCTTT
V: TRBV5-1; J: TRBJ2-7; D: TRBD1; size: many; CDR3: CASSLGQGNEQYF; DNA: TGCGCCAGCAGCTTGGGACAGGGTAACGAGCAGTACTTC
V: TRBV20-1; J: TRBJ2-1; D: TRBD1; size: few; CDR3: CSASPGTGGPPYGNEQFF; DNA: TGCAGTGCTAGTCCCGGGACAGGGGGCCCGCCGTACGGCAATGAGCAGTTCTTC
V: TRBV4-2; J: TRBJ2-7; D: NA; size: NA; CDR3: CASSQDGTFTSYEQYF; DNA: TGTGCCAGCAGCCAAGATGGGACATTTACTTCCTACGAGCAGTACTTC
V: TRBV7-2; J: TRBJ2-5; D: NA; size: NA; CDR3: CASSYRGGGRRQETQYF; DNA: TGTGCCAGCAGCTACCGAGGCGGGGGCCGAAGGCAAGAGACCCAGTACTTC
V: TRBV30; J: TRBJ2-2; D: NA; size: NA; CDR3: CAWSWSGVAGELFF; DNA: TGTGCCTGGAGTTGGTCTGGGGTGGCCGGGGAGCTGTTTTTT
V: TRBV14; J: TRBJ2-3; D: NA; size: NA; CDR3: CASSQDWTGSQYF; DNA: TGTGCCAGCAGCCAAGATTGGACGGGATCGCAGTATTTT
V: TRBV7-2; J: TRBJ2-3; D: NA; size: many; CDR3: CASSFSGDTQYF; DNA: TGTGCCAGCAGCTTTTCTGGAGATACGCAGTATTTT
V: TRBV5-1; J: TRBJ1-1; D: TRBD1; size: NA; CDR3: CASSLRTGRQNTEAFF; DNA: TGCGCCAGCAGCTTAAGGACAGGTCGACAGAACACTGAAGCTTTCTTT
V: TRBV5-1; J: TRBJ1-2; D: TRBD1; size: NA; CDR3: CASSLGPTGGIDGYTF; DNA: TGCGCCAGCAGCTTGGGACCGACAGGGGGCATCGATGGCTACACCTTC
V: TRBV24-1; J: TRBJ2-3; D: NA; size: NA; CDR3: CATGASTDTQYF; DNA: TGTGCCACCGGGGCTAGCACAGATACGCAGTATTTT
V: TRBV5-1; J: TRBJ2-3; D: TRBD1; size: NA; CDR3: CASSQGVGSGDTQYF; DNA: TGCGCCAGCAGCCAGGGGGTAGGGAGCGGCGATACGCAGTATTTT
V: TRBV7-2; J: TRBJ2-1; D: TRBD2; size: NA; CDR3: CASSVPRAGYSYNEQFF; DNA: TGTGCCAGCAGCGTCCCCCGAGCGGGGTACTCCTACAATGAGCAGTTCTTC
V: TRBV5-6; J: TRBJ2-1; D: NA; size: few; CDR3: CASRERTGYNEQFF; DNA: TGTGCCAGCAGAGAAAGGACTGGGTACAATGAGCAGTTCTTC
V: TRBV5-4; J: TRBJ2-1; D: NA; size: NA; CDR3: CASSSEGGVYNEQFF; DNA: TGTGCCAGCAGCTCCGAGGGAGGCGTCTACAATGAGCAGTTCTTC
V: TRBV20-1; J: TRBJ2-2; D: NA; size: few; CDR3: CSARDHFAGRTGELFF; DNA: TGCAGTGCTAGAGATCATTTTGCGGGGCGGACCGGGGAGCTGTTTTTT
V: TRBV29-1; J: TRBJ2-2; D: NA; size: few; CDR3: CSVVPDTGELFF; DNA: TGCAGCGTTGTACCGGACACCGGGGAGCTGTTTTTT
V: TRBV7-9; J: TRBJ1-4; D: NA; size: few; CDR3: CASSLAQGRKLFF; DNA: TGTGCCAGCAGCTTAGCGCAGGGAAGAAAACTGTTTTTT
V: TRBV6-5; J: TRBJ2-5; D: NA; size: NA; CDR3: CASSYWGGGIQETQYF; DNA: TGTGCCAGCAGTTACTGGGGGGGGGGCATCCAAGAGACCCAGTACTTC
V: TRBV6-5; J: TRBJ1-1; D: NA; size: NA; CDR3: CASSYSTVGTEAFF; DNA: TGTGCCAGCAGTTACTCTACCGTGGGCACTGAAGCTTTCTTT
V: TRBV28; J: TRBJ2-3; D: NA; size: NA; CDR3: CASSLKWGASTDTQYF; DNA: TGTGCCAGCAGTTTAAAGTGGGGGGCCAGCACAGATACGCAGTATTTT
V: TRBV5-1; J: TRBJ2-5; D: NA; size: few; CDR3: CASSFNPEETQYF; DNA: TGCGCCAGCAGCTTCAACCCTGAAGAGACCCAGTACTTC
V: TRBV6-5; J: TRBJ1-5; D: NA; size: once; CDR3: CASRRTAEQPQHF; DNA: TGTGCCAGCAGAAGGACAGCGGAACAGCCCCAGCATTTT
V: TRBV5-6; J: TRBJ2-3; D: NA; size: few; CDR3: CASWRGTDTQYF; DNA: TGTGCCAGCTGGCGGGGCACAGATACGCAGTATTTT
V: TRBV9; J: TRBJ2-7; D: TRBD1; size: NA; CDR3: CASSVVPGQGSEQYF; DNA: TGTGCCAGCAGCGTAGTCCCGGGACAGGGATCCGAGCAGTACTTC
V: TRBV7-2; J: TRBJ2-5; D: NA; size: NA; CDR3: CASSSWGPPVTQYF; DNA: TGTGCCAGCAGCTCCTGGGGGCCGCCCGTGACCCAGTACTTC
V: TRBV10-1; J: TRBJ2-4; D: NA; size: NA; CDR3: CASSVGMGNIQYF; DNA: TGCGCCAGCAGTGTAGGGATGGGAAACATTCAGTACTTC
V: TRBV30; J: TRBJ1-1; D: NA; size: few; CDR3: CAWKQILAMNTEAFF; DNA: TGTGCCTGGAAACAGATCCTAGCTATGAACACTGAAGCTTTCTTT
V: TRBV20-1; J: TRBJ1-1; D: TRBD1; size: many; CDR3: CSARVPLGTAASQAFF; DNA: TGCAGTGCTAGAGTGCCTTTAGGGACAGCGGCATCTCAAGCTTTCTTT
V: TRBV12-3/TRBV12-4; J: TRBJ2-1; D: NA; size: NA; CDR3: CASHLFPVSSYNEQFF; DNA: TGTGCCAGTCATCTCTTCCCAGTGAGCTCCTACAATGAGCAGTTCTTC
V: TRBV24-1; J: TRBJ2-3; D: TRBD2; size: many; CDR3: CATSASQGGADTQYF; DNA: TGTGCCACCAGTGCCTCCCAGGGAGGGGCAGATACGCAGTATTTT
V: TRBV14; J: TRBJ1-6; D: NA; size: few; CDR3: CASSPRTFGSSYNSPLHF; DNA: TGTGCCAGCAGCCCCAGGACATTCGGGAGCTCCTATAATTCACCCCTCCACTTT
V: TRBV7-2; J: TRBJ2-6; D: NA; size: NA; CDR3: CASSFWANVLTF; DNA: TGTGCCAGCAGCTTTTGGGCCAACGTCCTGACTTTC
V: TRBV7-2; J: TRBJ2-3; D: NA; size: NA; CDR3: CATLRPGGTDTQYF; DNA: TGTGCCACCCTCAGGCCGGGTGGCACAGATACGCAGTATTTT
V: TRBV7-9; J: TRBJ2-1; D: TRBD2; size: many; CDR3: CASSTPEAGLAYNEQFF; DNA: TGTGCCAGCAGCACACCGGAGGCGGGACTAGCGTACAATGAGCAGTTCTTC
V: TRBV9; J: TRBJ2-2; D: NA; size: few; CDR3: CASSVGGSNTGELFF; DNA: TGTGCCAGCAGCGTTGGGGGCTCGAACACCGGGGAGCTGTTTTTT
V: TRBV2; J: TRBJ2-3; D: TRBD1; size: NA; CDR3: CASSGGTGNTDTQYF; DNA: TGTGCCAGCAGTGGGGGGACAGGGAACACAGATACGCAGTATTTT
V: TRBV7-6; J: TRBJ2-5; D: TRBD2; size: NA; CDR3: CASSLVTSGGPTQETQYF; DNA: TGTGCCAGCAGCTTAGTGACTAGCGGGGGGCCTACTCAAGAGACCCAGTACTTC
V: TRBV20-1; J: TRBJ2-5; D: TRBD2; size: NA; CDR3: CSATLAVYQETQYF; DNA: TGCAGTGCTACCCTAGCGGTGTACCAAGAGACCCAGTACTTC